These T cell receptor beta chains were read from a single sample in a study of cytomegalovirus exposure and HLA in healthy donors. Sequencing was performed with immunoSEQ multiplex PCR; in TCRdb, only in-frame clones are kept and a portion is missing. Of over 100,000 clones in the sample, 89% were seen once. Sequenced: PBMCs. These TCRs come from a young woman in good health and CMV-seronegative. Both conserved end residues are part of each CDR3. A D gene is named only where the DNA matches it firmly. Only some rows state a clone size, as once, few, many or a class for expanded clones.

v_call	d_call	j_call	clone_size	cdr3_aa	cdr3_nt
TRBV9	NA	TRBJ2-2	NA	CASSVGSPHYRQTGELFF	TGTGCCAGCAGCGTAGGATCCCCCCACTACCGTCAAACCGGGGAGCTGTTTTTT
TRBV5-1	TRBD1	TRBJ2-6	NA	CASTLQPQGAPGANVLTF	TGCGCCAGCACCTTACAACCTCAGGGGGCACCTGGGGCCAACGTCCTGACTTTC
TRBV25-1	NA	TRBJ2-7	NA	CASSVGSLWEQYF	TGTGCCAGCAGTGTGGGCAGCCTATGGGAGCAGTACTTC
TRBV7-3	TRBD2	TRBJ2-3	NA	CASRTSATDTQYF	TGTGCCAGCAGGACTAGCGCCACAGATACGCAGTATTTT
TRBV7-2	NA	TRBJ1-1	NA	CASSSHGGNTEAFF	TGTGCCAGCAGCTCCCACGGGGGGAACACTGAAGCTTTCTTT
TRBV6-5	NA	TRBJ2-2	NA	CASRAGDTGELFF	TGTGCCAGCAGGGCGGGCGACACCGGGGAGCTGTTTTTT
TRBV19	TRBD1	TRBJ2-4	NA	CASSIVGGRIAKNIQYF	TGTGCCAGTAGTATAGTAGGGGGCCGAATAGCCAAAAACATTCAGTACTTC
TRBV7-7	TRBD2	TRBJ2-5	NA	CASSFGGTTQETQYF	TGTGCCAGCAGCTTCGGAGGGACTACTCAAGAGACCCAGTACTTC
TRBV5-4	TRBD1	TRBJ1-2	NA	CASSPGTVTNYGYTF	TGTGCCAGCAGCCCCGGGACAGTAACTAACTATGGCTACACCTTC
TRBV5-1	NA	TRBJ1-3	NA	CASSFGAATSGNTIYF	TGCGCCAGCAGCTTCGGAGCGGCGACCTCTGGAAACACCATATATTTT
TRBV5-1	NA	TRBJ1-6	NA	CASSHAPGHRGRSPLHF	TGCGCCAGCAGTCATGCCCCGGGACACCGAGGACGTTCACCCCTCCACTTT
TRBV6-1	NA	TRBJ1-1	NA	CASSEQATEAFF	TGTGCCAGCAGTGAACAGGCGACTGAAGCTTTCTTT
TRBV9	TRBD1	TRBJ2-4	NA	CASSVSGQGLVIQYF	TGTGCCAGCAGCGTCTCAGGACAGGGATTAGTCATTCAGTACTTC
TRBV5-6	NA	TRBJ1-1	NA	CASSLGRGTKVAFF	TGTGCCAGCAGCCTCGGACGAGGGACTAAAGTAGCTTTCTTT
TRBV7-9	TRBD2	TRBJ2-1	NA	CASSLSSGGDGDEQFF	TGTGCCAGCAGCTTAAGTAGCGGGGGGGATGGCGATGAGCAGTTCTTC
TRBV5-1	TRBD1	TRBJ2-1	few	CASSGQGASYNEQFF	TGCGCCAGCAGCGGGCAGGGGGCCTCCTACAATGAGCAGTTCTTC
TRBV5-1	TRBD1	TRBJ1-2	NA	CASSTGQGTQYGYTF	TGCGCCAGCAGCACAGGACAGGGAACCCAATATGGCTACACCTTC
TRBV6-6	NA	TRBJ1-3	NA	CASRTGGPGNTIYF	TGTGCCAGCAGGACGGGGGGCCCTGGAAACACCATATATTTT
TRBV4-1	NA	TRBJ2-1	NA	CASSQRTYSYNEQFF	TGCGCCAGCAGCCAGAGGACATACTCCTACAATGAGCAGTTCTTC
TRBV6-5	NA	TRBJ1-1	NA	CASRSGAEAFF	TGTGCCAGCAGGTCAGGGGCAGAGGCTTTCTTT
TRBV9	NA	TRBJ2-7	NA	CASSVDSGKNEQYF	TGTGCCAGCAGCGTAGATTCGGGAAAGAACGAGCAGTACTTC
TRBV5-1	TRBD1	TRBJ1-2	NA	CASSLGTGTNYGYTF	TGCGCCAGCAGCTTGGGGACAGGGACTAACTATGGCTACACCTTC
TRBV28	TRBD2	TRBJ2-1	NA	CASSGGGAYRQFF	TGTGCCAGCAGTGGCGGGGGGGCCTATCGTCAGTTCTTC
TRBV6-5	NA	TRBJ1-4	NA	CASSYWEGDAKLFF	TGTGCCAGCAGTTACTGGGAGGGGGACGCGAAACTGTTTTTT
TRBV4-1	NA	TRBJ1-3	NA	CASSQATVGNTIYF	TGCGCCAGCAGCCAAGCGACAGTTGGAAACACCATATATTTT
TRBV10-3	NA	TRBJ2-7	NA	CAISGLGQGYYEQYF	TGTGCCATCAGTGGATTGGGGCAGGGTTACTACGAGCAGTACTTC
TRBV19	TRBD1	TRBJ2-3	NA	CASSIQGVTDTQYF	TGTGCCAGTAGTATTCAGGGGGTGACAGATACGCAGTATTTT
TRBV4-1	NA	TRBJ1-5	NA	CASSHPIVARPQHF	TGCGCCAGCAGCCATCCAATCGTAGCGCGTCCCCAGCATTTT
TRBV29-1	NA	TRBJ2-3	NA	CSVSLEPDTQYF	TGCAGCGTAAGTCTAGAACCAGATACGCAGTATTTT
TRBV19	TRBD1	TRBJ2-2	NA	CASRITGVAGELFF	TGTGCCAGTCGGATTACAGGGGTGGCCGGGGAGCTGTTTTTT
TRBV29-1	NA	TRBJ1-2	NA	CSVEGVTGSYGYTF	TGCAGCGTTGAAGGGGTCACAGGGAGCTATGGCTACACCTTC
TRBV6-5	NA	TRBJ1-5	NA	CASSPTGVGAQPQHF	TGTGCCAGCAGCCCTACGGGGGTGGGCGCTCAGCCCCAGCATTTT
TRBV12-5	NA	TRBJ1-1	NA	CASGLGRGTEAFF	TGTGCTAGTGGTTTGGGCAGGGGCACTGAAGCTTTCTTT
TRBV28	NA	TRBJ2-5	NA	CASSSPWGGLQETQYF	TGTGCCAGCAGTTCCCCGTGGGGGGGCTTACAAGAGACCCAGTACTTC
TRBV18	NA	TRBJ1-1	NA	CASSPEDTEAFF	TGTGCCAGCTCACCGGAGGACACTGAAGCTTTCTTT
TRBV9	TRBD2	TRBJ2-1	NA	CASSLHGEGEQFF	TGTGCCAGCAGCTTACACGGGGAGGGTGAGCAGTTCTTC
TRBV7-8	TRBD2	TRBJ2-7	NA	CASSYRGRGEQYF	TGTGCCAGCAGCTACCGAGGGCGGGGGGAGCAGTACTTC
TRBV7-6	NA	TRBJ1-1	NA	CASSLAQSGVREAFF	TGTGCCAGCAGCTTAGCGCAATCAGGGGTTCGGGAAGCTTTCTTT
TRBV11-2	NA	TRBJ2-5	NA	CASSLPKETQYF	TGTGCCAGCAGCTTACCTAAAGAGACCCAGTACTTC
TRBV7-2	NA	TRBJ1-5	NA	CASSSSSQPQHF	TGTGCCAGCAGCTCCTCGAGCCAGCCCCAGCATTTT
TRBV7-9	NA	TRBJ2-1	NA	CASSLGLSSSYNEQFF	TGTGCCAGCAGCTTGGGACTGTCGAGCTCCTACAATGAGCAGTTCTTC
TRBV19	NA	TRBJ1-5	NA	CASSRGGNQPQHF	TGTGCCAGTAGTAGGGGGGGCAATCAGCCCCAGCATTTT
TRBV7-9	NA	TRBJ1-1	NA	CASSSGPGGTEAFF	TGTGCCAGCAGCTCAGGACCGGGGGGCACTGAAGCTTTCTTT
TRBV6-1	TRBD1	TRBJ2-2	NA	CASSLGQGTGELFF	TGTGCCAGCAGTCTAGGACAGGGTACCGGGGAGCTGTTTTTT
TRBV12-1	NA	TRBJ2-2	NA	CASSFSIPNTSWGTGELFF	TGTGCCAGCAGCTTTTCTATCCCCAACACTAGTTGGGGCACCGGGGAGCTGTTTTTT
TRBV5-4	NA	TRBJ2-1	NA	CASSSYMEGQNNEQFF	TGTGCCAGCAGCTCCTATATGGAGGGACAGAACAATGAGCAGTTCTTC
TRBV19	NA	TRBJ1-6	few	CATSKDYYSPLHF	TGTGCCACCTCTAAAGACTACTATTCACCCCTCCACTTT
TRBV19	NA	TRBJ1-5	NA	CASSILQVGNQPQHF	TGTGCCAGTAGTATCTTGCAGGTTGGCAATCAGCCCCAGCATTTT
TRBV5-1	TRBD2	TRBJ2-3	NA	CASSIAGGSDTQYF	TGCGCCAGCAGCATAGCGGGGGGATCAGATACGCAGTATTTT
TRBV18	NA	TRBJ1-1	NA	CASSPALGGTEAFF	TGTGCCAGCTCACCGGCCTTGGGGGGCACTGAAGCTTTCTTT
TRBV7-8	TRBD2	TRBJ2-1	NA	CASSLLTSGYNEQFF	TGTGCCAGCAGCTTATTGACTAGCGGTTACAATGAGCAGTTCTTC
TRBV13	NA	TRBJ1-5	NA	CASSQLNQPQHF	TGTGCCAGCAGCCAGTTGAATCAGCCCCAGCATTTT
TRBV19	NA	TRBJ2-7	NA	CASSQRTPQGGPYEQYF	TGTGCCAGTAGTCAGCGCACCCCACAGGGAGGGCCCTACGAGCAGTACTTC
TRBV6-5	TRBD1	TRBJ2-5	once	CASSGTGGETQYF	TGTGCCAGCAGTGGGACAGGAGGAGAGACCCAGTACTTC
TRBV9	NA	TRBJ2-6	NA	CASSVGRAAGGITGANVLTF	TGTGCCAGCAGCGTGGGGAGGGCGGCAGGGGGCATCACTGGGGCCAACGTCCTGACTTTC
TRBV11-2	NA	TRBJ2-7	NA	CASSRWGDQTYEQYF	TGTGCCAGCAGCCGATGGGGGGACCAAACCTACGAGCAGTACTTC
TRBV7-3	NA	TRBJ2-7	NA	CASSPSSGVYEQYF	TGTGCCAGCAGCCCCTCCTCGGGGGTCTACGAGCAGTACTTC